The table lists the clone carrying this T cell receptor (beta chain) with a few counts. Its antigen remains unknown. All sorted populations exceeded 98% purity. The record originates from a study of beta chain features in type 1 diabetes. Expressed TCRB transcripts got sequenced, as all isolated RNA was reverse transcribed. Clones were read by immunoSEQ multiplex PCR, and TCRdb kept only the in-frame ones, dropping some. The sample has some 250,000 clones, roughly a tenth seen once; the top ten hold about 0.018%. Study conclusions and caveats: TCRB CDR3 length was moderately but significantly reduced in all four CD4+ subsets of Type 1 diabetes patients. Cells with high TCR expression could be over-represented by cDNA sequencing. Researchers caution that PCR might favor shorter templates, equally among patients and controls. Reduced insertions and increased deletions marked VDJ junctions in type 1 diabetes patients.

This TCR was recovered from a man aged 30-40 years with type 1 diabetes. The specimen was naive CD4+ T cells from blood.

The CDR3 nucleotides are TGTGCCAGCAGCAACCCGGGACAGTCCTACGAGCAGTACTTC. Its translation: CASSNPGQSYEQYF. V gene TRBV7-2 combines with J gene TRBJ2-5; 7 bases map to TRBD1. The DNA end is more similar to TRBJ2-7, so the J call may be wrong. The CDR3 runs to 14 residues. The germline CDR1 and CDR2 sequences are SGHTA and FQGNSA.